This is a list of T cell receptor beta chains from one sample in a study of PD-1 blockade in classical Hodgkin lymphoma. The method was immunoSEQ multiplex PCR; TCRdb's version includes in-frame clones alone and lacks a portion of them. The sample comprises approximately 7,000 clones, around 75% of which are singletons, and approximately 46% rests with the top ten. This specimen consisted of peripheral blood mononuclear cells (PBMCs), obtained before the fourth cycle of nivolumab. The receptors stem from a human donor with classical Hodgkin lymphoma. The CDR3 runs from the conserved cysteine through the conserved F or W. A D gene is named only where the DNA matches it firmly. Clone size appears in some rows only: once, few, many, or a class for an expanded clone.

v_call: TRBV7-8
j_call: TRBJ2-3
d_call: NA
clone_size: NA
cdr3_aa: CASSLSGDTQYF
cdr3_nt: TGTGCCAGCAGCTTATCGGGGGATACGCAGTATTTT

v_call: TRBV18
j_call: TRBJ2-5
d_call: NA
clone_size: once
cdr3_aa: CASSPPGQETQYF
cdr3_nt: TGTGCCAGCTCACCCCCAGGGCAAGAGACCCAGTACTTC

v_call: TRBV6-6
j_call: TRBJ2-7
d_call: TRBD2
clone_size: once
cdr3_aa: CASSFTSGRSYEQYF
cdr3_nt: TGTGCCAGCAGTTTTACTAGCGGGAGGTCCTACGAGCAGTACTTC

v_call: TRBV7-9
j_call: TRBJ2-7
d_call: NA
clone_size: NA
cdr3_aa: CASSSTSPLYEQYF
cdr3_nt: TGTGCCAGCAGCTCCACAAGCCCGCTCTACGAGCAGTACTTC

v_call: TRBV11-3
j_call: TRBJ2-5
d_call: NA
clone_size: once
cdr3_aa: CASSSRDKEETQYF
cdr3_nt: TGTGCCAGCAGCTCCCGGGACAAGGAAGAGACCCAGTACTTC

v_call: TRBV7-6
j_call: TRBJ1-1
d_call: NA
clone_size: NA
cdr3_aa: CASSKSRGNTEAFF
cdr3_nt: TGTGCCAGCAGCAAATCCAGGGGAAACACTGAAGCTTTCTTT

v_call: TRBV6-6
j_call: TRBJ2-6
d_call: NA
clone_size: NA
cdr3_aa: CASITLGRGANVLTF
cdr3_nt: TGTGCCAGCATCACCCTAGGGCGTGGGGCCAACGTCCTGACTTTC

v_call: TRBV4-2
j_call: TRBJ1-2
d_call: NA
clone_size: NA
cdr3_aa: CASSQDGGTFGYTF
cdr3_nt: TGTGCCAGCAGCCAAGACGGAGGGACCTTTGGCTACACCTTC

v_call: TRBV6-5
j_call: TRBJ1-1
d_call: TRBD1
clone_size: few
cdr3_aa: CASSPGQRLTEAFF
cdr3_nt: TGTGCCAGCAGCCCGGGACAGCGCCTCACTGAAGCTTTCTTT

v_call: TRBV18
j_call: TRBJ2-2
d_call: TRBD1
clone_size: NA
cdr3_aa: CASSPTGRNTGELFF
cdr3_nt: TGTGCCAGCTCACCGACAGGGAGGAACACCGGGGAGCTGTTTTTT

v_call: TRBV6-5
j_call: TRBJ2-7
d_call: TRBD2
clone_size: medium-sized
cdr3_aa: CASSPETSGTYEQYF
cdr3_nt: TGTGCCAGCAGTCCTGAGACTAGCGGAACCTACGAGCAGTACTTC

v_call: TRBV19
j_call: TRBJ1-2
d_call: NA
clone_size: NA
cdr3_aa: CASTNEVGGYTF
cdr3_nt: TGTGCCAGTACCAATGAGGTGGGCGGCTACACCTTC

v_call: TRBV6-6
j_call: TRBJ2-1
d_call: NA
clone_size: medium-sized
cdr3_aa: CASSLSKDEQFF
cdr3_nt: TGTGCCAGCAGCCTCTCGAAGGATGAGCAGTTCTTC

v_call: TRBV19
j_call: TRBJ2-3
d_call: NA
clone_size: NA
cdr3_aa: CASTQGKTDTQYF
cdr3_nt: TGTGCCAGTACGCAGGGGAAGACAGATACGCAGTATTTT

v_call: TRBV25-1
j_call: TRBJ2-3
d_call: TRBD2
clone_size: NA
cdr3_aa: CASSDFAGVTDTQYF
cdr3_nt: TGTGCCAGCAGTGATTTTGCGGGGGTGACAGATACGCAGTATTTT

v_call: TRBV5-1
j_call: TRBJ1-6
d_call: NA
clone_size: NA
cdr3_aa: CASSFVGLDSPLHF
cdr3_nt: TGCGCCAGCAGCTTTGTGGGGTTGGATTCACCCCTCCACTTT

v_call: TRBV12-5
j_call: TRBJ2-5
d_call: NA
clone_size: NA
cdr3_aa: CASGLVEGPFGTQYF
cdr3_nt: TGTGCTAGTGGTTTGGTAGAGGGACCATTCGGGACCCAGTACTTC

v_call: TRBV7-2
j_call: TRBJ2-1
d_call: TRBD2
clone_size: NA
cdr3_aa: CASRLAGGAYNEQFF
cdr3_nt: TGTGCCAGCAGGTTAGCGGGCGGAGCCTACAATGAGCAGTTCTTC

v_call: TRBV28
j_call: TRBJ2-5
d_call: TRBD2
clone_size: NA
cdr3_aa: CASTLRTSGTETQYF
cdr3_nt: TGTGCCAGCACCCTAAGGACTAGCGGGACCGAGACCCAGTACTTC

v_call: TRBV5-6
j_call: TRBJ1-2
d_call: TRBD1
clone_size: NA
cdr3_aa: CASSLDRDPYGYTF
cdr3_nt: TGTGCCAGCAGCCTGGACAGGGACCCCTATGGCTACACCTTC

v_call: TRBV5-1
j_call: TRBJ2-7
d_call: NA
clone_size: NA
cdr3_aa: CASSLEGQISYEQYF
cdr3_nt: TGCGCCAGCAGCTTGGAGGGACAAATCTCCTACGAGCAGTACTTC

v_call: TRBV6-5
j_call: TRBJ1-2
d_call: TRBD1
clone_size: once
cdr3_aa: CASSPRTGHGYTF
cdr3_nt: TGTGCCAGCAGTCCCAGGACAGGACATGGCTACACCTTC

v_call: TRBV6-6
j_call: TRBJ1-5
d_call: NA
clone_size: NA
cdr3_aa: CASSQHSNQPQHF
cdr3_nt: TGTGCCAGCAGCCAACATAGCAATCAGCCCCAGCATTTT

v_call: TRBV4-3
j_call: TRBJ2-4
d_call: NA
clone_size: once
cdr3_aa: CASSQDLSGGAIQYF
cdr3_nt: TGCGCCAGCAGCCAAGATCTCAGTGGTGGTGCCATTCAGTACTTC

v_call: TRBV18
j_call: TRBJ1-1
d_call: TRBD1
clone_size: NA
cdr3_aa: CASSRSTGVLNTEAFF
cdr3_nt: TGTGCCAGCTCTCGCTCGACAGGGGTTTTGAACACTGAAGCTTTCTTT

v_call: TRBV7-7
j_call: TRBJ2-1
d_call: NA
clone_size: NA
cdr3_aa: CASSPFLSYNEQFF
cdr3_nt: TGTGCTAGCAGCCCATTCTTATCCTACAATGAGCAGTTCTTC

v_call: TRBV7-2
j_call: TRBJ1-2
d_call: TRBD1
clone_size: NA
cdr3_aa: CASSPDRGQGGYTF
cdr3_nt: TGTGCCAGCAGCCCAGACAGGGGGCAGGGTGGCTACACCTTC

v_call: TRBV7-3
j_call: TRBJ2-3
d_call: TRBD2
clone_size: NA
cdr3_aa: CASGSGTSTDTQYF
cdr3_nt: TGTGCCAGCGGTTCAGGGACTAGTACTGATACGCAGTATTTT

v_call: TRBV5-1
j_call: TRBJ2-3
d_call: NA
clone_size: NA
cdr3_aa: CASSSTGSTDTQYF
cdr3_nt: TGCGCCAGCAGCTCAACAGGGAGCACAGATACGCAGTATTTT

v_call: TRBV6-5
j_call: TRBJ2-1
d_call: TRBD2
clone_size: NA
cdr3_aa: CASSSTSGSVEQFF
cdr3_nt: TGTGCCAGCAGTTCGACTAGCGGGAGTGTTGAGCAGTTCTTC

v_call: TRBV25-1
j_call: TRBJ1-1
d_call: TRBD1
clone_size: NA
cdr3_aa: CASSDRGRGFTEAFF
cdr3_nt: TGTGCCAGCAGTGACAGGGGGCGCGGATTTACTGAAGCTTTCTTT

v_call: TRBV28
j_call: TRBJ2-7
d_call: NA
clone_size: NA
cdr3_aa: CASSLRYEQYF
cdr3_nt: TGTGCCAGCAGTTTGAGATACGAGCAGTACTTC

v_call: TRBV11-3
j_call: TRBJ2-2
d_call: NA
clone_size: NA
cdr3_aa: CASSLGGGTGELFF
cdr3_nt: TGTGCCAGCAGCTTGGGAGGGGGAACCGGGGAGCTGTTTTTT

v_call: TRBV19
j_call: TRBJ1-1
d_call: NA
clone_size: NA
cdr3_aa: CASSHEGPNTEAFF
cdr3_nt: TGTGCCAGTAGTCACGAGGGGCCGAACACTGAAGCTTTCTTT

v_call: TRBV7-8
j_call: TRBJ1-1
d_call: TRBD1
clone_size: NA
cdr3_aa: CASSLTTGGRVRNEAFF
cdr3_nt: TGTGCCAGCAGCCTTACTACAGGGGGCCGAGTAAGGAATGAAGCTTTCTTT

v_call: TRBV6-5
j_call: TRBJ2-3
d_call: NA
clone_size: NA
cdr3_aa: CASQTSTDTQYF
cdr3_nt: TGTGCCAGCCAGACTAGCACAGATACGCAGTATTTT

v_call: TRBV28
j_call: TRBJ2-1
d_call: TRBD1
clone_size: NA
cdr3_aa: CASNPGTANYNEQFF
cdr3_nt: TGTGCCAGCAATCCCGGGACAGCCAATTACAATGAGCAGTTCTTC

v_call: TRBV5-1
j_call: TRBJ2-2
d_call: NA
clone_size: NA
cdr3_aa: CASSGGTATNTGELFF
cdr3_nt: TGCGCCAGCAGCGGGGGGACAGCGACGAACACCGGGGAGCTGTTTTTT

v_call: TRBV18
j_call: TRBJ2-3
d_call: NA
clone_size: once
cdr3_aa: CASSPVGAGTDTQYF
cdr3_nt: TGTGCCAGCTCACCTGTTGGGGCCGGCACAGATACGCAGTATTTT

v_call: TRBV7-2
j_call: TRBJ2-7
d_call: TRBD1
clone_size: NA
cdr3_aa: CASSRDGTGYYEQYF
cdr3_nt: TGTGCCAGCAGCCGAGACGGGACAGGGTACTACGAGCAGTACTTC

v_call: TRBV9
j_call: TRBJ2-6
d_call: NA
clone_size: NA
cdr3_aa: CASANRRSALSGANVLTF
cdr3_nt: TGTGCCAGCGCAAACCGGAGGAGCGCACTATCTGGGGCCAACGTCCTGACTTTC

v_call: TRBV7-9
j_call: TRBJ2-5
d_call: NA
clone_size: NA
cdr3_aa: CASSPHQETQYF
cdr3_nt: TGTGCCAGCAGCCCCCACCAAGAGACCCAGTACTTC

v_call: TRBV11-1
j_call: TRBJ2-7
d_call: TRBD1
clone_size: NA
cdr3_aa: CASSLAGTGAYEQYF
cdr3_nt: TGTGCCAGCAGCTTAGCCGGGACAGGGGCTTACGAGCAGTACTTC

v_call: TRBV2
j_call: TRBJ2-3
d_call: NA
clone_size: NA
cdr3_aa: CASSGTSTDTQYF
cdr3_nt: TGTGCCAGCAGTGGGACTAGCACAGATACGCAGTATTTT

v_call: TRBV9
j_call: TRBJ1-1
d_call: TRBD1
clone_size: NA
cdr3_aa: CASSASGTGGYATEAFF
cdr3_nt: TGTGCCAGCAGCGCTTCCGGGACAGGGGGCTACGCCACTGAAGCTTTCTTT

v_call: TRBV4-2
j_call: TRBJ1-4
d_call: TRBD1
clone_size: few
cdr3_aa: CASSQGTGPANEKLFF
cdr3_nt: TGTGCCAGCAGCCAAGGGACAGGGCCGGCTAATGAAAAACTGTTTTTT

v_call: TRBV25-1
j_call: TRBJ1-2
d_call: NA
clone_size: NA
cdr3_aa: CASSEHGVGTF
cdr3_nt: TGTGCCAGCAGTGAGCACGGAGTCGGAACCTTC

v_call: TRBV5-6
j_call: TRBJ2-1
d_call: TRBD2
clone_size: NA
cdr3_aa: CASSWDYRTYNEQFF
cdr3_nt: TGTGCCAGCAGCTGGGACTACCGTACCTACAATGAGCAGTTCTTC

v_call: TRBV11-3
j_call: TRBJ2-5
d_call: TRBD1
clone_size: NA
cdr3_aa: CASSHRTGGKETQYF
cdr3_nt: TGTGCCAGCAGCCATCGGACAGGGGGAAAGGAGACCCAGTACTTC

v_call: TRBV7-9
j_call: TRBJ2-5
d_call: NA
clone_size: once
cdr3_aa: CASSLPGHQETQYF
cdr3_nt: TGTGCCAGCAGCTTACCGGGACACCAAGAGACCCAGTACTTC

v_call: TRBV4-2
j_call: TRBJ2-1
d_call: TRBD2
clone_size: NA
cdr3_aa: CASSQVGLGGSPDEQFF
cdr3_nt: TGTGCCAGCAGCCAAGTCGGACTAGGAGGGAGTCCCGATGAGCAGTTCTTC

v_call: TRBV9
j_call: TRBJ1-3
d_call: NA
clone_size: NA
cdr3_aa: CASSVSPGTFSGNTIYF
cdr3_nt: TGTGCCAGCAGCGTTTCACCCGGGACCTTCTCTGGAAACACCATATATTTT

v_call: TRBV28
j_call: TRBJ1-1
d_call: NA
clone_size: NA
cdr3_aa: CASTLSFGLSDTEAFF
cdr3_nt: TGTGCCAGCACCCTTTCTTTCGGGCTGTCGGACACTGAAGCTTTCTTT

v_call: TRBV7-9
j_call: TRBJ1-3
d_call: NA
clone_size: NA
cdr3_aa: CASSLPGGNTIYF
cdr3_nt: TGTGCCAGCAGCTTACCCGGAGGAAACACCATATATTTT

v_call: TRBV5-1
j_call: TRBJ2-7
d_call: TRBD1
clone_size: NA
cdr3_aa: CASSTGQVGDEQYF
cdr3_nt: TGCGCCAGCAGCACCGGACAGGTGGGTGACGAGCAGTACTTC

v_call: TRBV10-3
j_call: TRBJ2-7
d_call: TRBD1
clone_size: NA
cdr3_aa: CAITTGGGEQYF
cdr3_nt: TGTGCCATCACCACAGGGGGCGGCGAGCAGTACTTC

v_call: TRBV7-9
j_call: TRBJ2-5
d_call: NA
clone_size: NA
cdr3_aa: CASSHSEGQETQYF
cdr3_nt: TGTGCCAGCAGCCACTCAGAGGGCCAAGAGACCCAGTACTTC